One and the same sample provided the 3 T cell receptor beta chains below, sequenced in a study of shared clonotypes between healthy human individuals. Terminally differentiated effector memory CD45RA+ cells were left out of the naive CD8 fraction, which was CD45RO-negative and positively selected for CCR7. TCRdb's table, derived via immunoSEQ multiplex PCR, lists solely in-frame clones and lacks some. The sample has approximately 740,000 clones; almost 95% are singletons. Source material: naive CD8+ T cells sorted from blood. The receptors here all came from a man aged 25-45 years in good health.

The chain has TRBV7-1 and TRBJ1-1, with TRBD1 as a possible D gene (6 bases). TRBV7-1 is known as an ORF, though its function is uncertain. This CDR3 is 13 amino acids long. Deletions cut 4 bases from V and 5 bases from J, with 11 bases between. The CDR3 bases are TGTGCCAGCAGCTTACAGGGACGGACTGAAGCTTTCTTT. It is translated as CASSLQGRTEAFF.

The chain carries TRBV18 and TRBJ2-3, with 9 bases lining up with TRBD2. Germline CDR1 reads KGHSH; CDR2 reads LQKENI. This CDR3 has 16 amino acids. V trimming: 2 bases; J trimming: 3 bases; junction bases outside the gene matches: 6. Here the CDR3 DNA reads TGTGCCAGCTCACCAAGGGCCAGCGGGGGGACAGATACGCAGTATTTT. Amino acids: CASSPRASGGTDTQYF. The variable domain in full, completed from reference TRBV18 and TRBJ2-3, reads NAGVMQNPRHLVRRRGQEARLRCSPMKGHSHVYWYRQLPEEGLKFMVYLQKENIIDESGMPKERFSAEFPKEGPSILRIQQVVRGDSAAYFCASSPRASGGTDTQYFGPGTRLTVL.

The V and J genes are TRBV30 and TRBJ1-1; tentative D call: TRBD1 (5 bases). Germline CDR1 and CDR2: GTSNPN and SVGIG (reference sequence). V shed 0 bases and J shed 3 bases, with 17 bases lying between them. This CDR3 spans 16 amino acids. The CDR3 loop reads CAWSVPGGQGYTEAFF. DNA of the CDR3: TGTGCCTGGAGTGTACCCGGAGGGCAGGGCTACACTGAAGCTTTCTTT.